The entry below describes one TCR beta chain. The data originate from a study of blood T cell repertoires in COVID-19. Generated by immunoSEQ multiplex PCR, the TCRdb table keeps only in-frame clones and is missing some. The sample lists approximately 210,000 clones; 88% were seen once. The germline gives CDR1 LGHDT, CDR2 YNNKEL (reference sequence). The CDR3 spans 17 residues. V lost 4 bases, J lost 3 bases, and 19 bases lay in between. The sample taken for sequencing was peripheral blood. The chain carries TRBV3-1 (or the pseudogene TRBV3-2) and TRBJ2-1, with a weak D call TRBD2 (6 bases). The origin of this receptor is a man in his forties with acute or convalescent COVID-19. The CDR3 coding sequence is TGTGCCAGCAGCCTTCATCCCAGACTAGAGGGCTACAATGAGCAGTTCTTC. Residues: CASSLHPRLEGYNEQFF.